This T cell receptor beta chain was found in a study of a mutant IDH1 vaccine in newly diagnosed glioma. The overall study: Averaging about 37 years of age, treated patients were approximately 60% male and approximately 38% female. Visits designated V12 and V13 were conducted at weeks 35 and 47, respectively.

This clone was detected only once. What it recognizes is unknown. V shed 6 bases, J shed 4 bases, and the junction held 16 bases outside the gene matches. CDR1 and CDR2 (germline): KGHSH, LQKENI. The CDR3 loop spans 17 amino acids. TCRdb keeps only in-frame clones here, not all; method: immunoSEQ multiplex PCR. The repertoire holds over 80,000 clones, approximately 78% seen once, with roughly 5.6% in the top ten. Time point defined: week 47, end of study. Each vaccine dose was 300 ug of mutant IDH1 20-mer peptide, with topical imiquimod. Scheduled for weeks 1, 3, 5, 7, 11, 15, 19 and 23, eight vaccinations were given to patients.

This material consisted of PBMCs, taken from a glioma patient whose treatment included an IDH1 peptide vaccine. This chain connects TRBV18 to TRBJ1-2; 8 nucleotides agree with TRBD1. The receptor comes from a man between 35 and 55 years old with glioma. The CDR3: CASSTTQWTGMLYGYTF. CDR3 in DNA: TGTGCCAGCTCCACCACCCAATGGACAGGGATGCTCTATGGCTACACCTTC. Drawing the rest from reference TRBV18 and TRBJ1-2, the complete variable domain is NAGVMQNPRHLVRRRGQEARLRCSPMKGHSHVYWYRQLPEEGLKFMVYLQKENIIDESGMPKERFSAEFPKEGPSILRIQQVVRGDSAAYFCASSTTQWTGMLYGYTFGSGTRLTVV.